Listed below are T cell receptor beta chains from one sample, sequenced in a study of cytomegalovirus exposure and HLA in healthy donors. The assay was immunoSEQ multiplex PCR, and TCRdb's table has in-frame clones only and misses some. The sample yields roughly 100,000 clones, 12% seen once. Sequenced input: PBMCs. The receptors stem from a man aged 40-49 years in good health and CMV-seropositive. CDR3s include the opening cysteine and the closing phenylalanine or tryptophan. The order of the fields is V gene, clone size, D gene, J gene, CDR3 protein, CDR3 DNA. The D gene is left open where the match is weak. A row's size may be missing; if present it is once, few, many or a size class.

>TRBV2|-|-|TRBJ2-1
CASSEALLAGLEQFF
TGTGCCAGCAGTGAAGCGCTACTAGCAGGACTTGAGCAGTTCTTC
>TRBV6-5|few|-|TRBJ1-2
CASRDTNYGYTF
TGTGCCAGCAGGGACACTAACTATGGCTACACCTTC
>TRBV18|few|-|TRBJ2-7
CASSPPDYSYEQYF
TGTGCCAGCTCACCACCCGACTACTCCTACGAGCAGTACTTC
>TRBV6-4|few|-|TRBJ2-3
CASSDSVGTDTQYF
TGTGCCAGCAGTGACTCCGTCGGCACAGATACGCAGTATTTT
>TRBV9|few|-|TRBJ1-2
CASSVGTASYGYTF
TGTGCCAGCAGCGTAGGGACAGCATCCTATGGCTACACCTTC
>TRBV10-2|few|TRBD1|TRBJ1-1
CATSDRETEAFF
TGCGCCACCTCGGACAGGGAAACTGAAGCTTTCTTT
>TRBV5-1|once|-|TRBJ2-7
CASSLGAWRAKYF
TGCGCCAGCAGCTTGGGGGCGTGGAGGGCAAAGTACTTC
>TRBV7-4|few|TRBD1|TRBJ2-1
CASSLGIGQGARGNEQFF
TGTGCCAGCAGCTTAGGCATAGGACAGGGGGCTCGGGGCAATGAGCAGTTCTTC
>TRBV5-8|-|-|TRBJ2-7
CASSLRESSYEQYF
TGTGCCAGCAGCTTGAGGGAGAGCTCCTACGAGCAGTACTTC
>TRBV25-1|-|-|TRBJ2-1
CASSGLRGGSGVEQFF
TGTGCCAGCAGTGGGCTTAGAGGCGGTTCGGGGGTTGAGCAGTTCTTC
>TRBV7-8|-|TRBD2|TRBJ2-1
CASSLYGSGREEQFF
TGTGCCAGCAGCTTATATGGGAGCGGGAGGGAAGAGCAGTTCTTC
>TRBV25-1|few|TRBD1|TRBJ1-1
CASSEFTGQGGTEAFF
TGTGCCAGCAGTGAATTTACTGGACAGGGTGGAACTGAAGCTTTCTTT
>TRBV10-2|-|-|TRBJ1-1
CATERGENTEAFF
TGCGCCACCGAGCGCGGGGAGAACACTGAAGCTTTCTTT
>TRBV2|few|TRBD1|TRBJ2-5
CASSDSGGWSQETQYF
TGTGCCAGCAGTGATTCAGGGGGCTGGAGCCAAGAGACCCAGTACTTC
>TRBV5-8|-|TRBD1|TRBJ1-1
CASSLGTGLNTEAFF
TGTGCCAGCAGCCTCGGGACAGGACTGAACACTGAAGCTTTCTTT
>TRBV5-1|-|TRBD2|TRBJ2-1
CASSFIGLAGAYNEQFF
TGCGCCAGCAGCTTTATCGGACTAGCGGGAGCCTACAATGAGCAGTTCTTC
>TRBV7-9|few|-|TRBJ1-1
CASSPPSLGELNTEAFF
TGTGCCAGCAGCCCCCCGTCCCTCGGGGAGCTGAACACTGAAGCTTTCTTT
>TRBV29-1|few|TRBD2|TRBJ2-7
CSVGTSGDVYEQYF
TGCAGCGTTGGGACTAGCGGGGATGTCTACGAGCAGTACTTC
>TRBV7-9|-|-|TRBJ2-4
CATAANTGNIQYF
TGTGCCACCGCTGCGAACACAGGAAACATTCAGTACTTC
>TRBV6-5|few|-|TRBJ2-7
CATGRLAHYEQYF
TGTGCCACTGGACGGCTAGCCCACTACGAGCAGTACTTC